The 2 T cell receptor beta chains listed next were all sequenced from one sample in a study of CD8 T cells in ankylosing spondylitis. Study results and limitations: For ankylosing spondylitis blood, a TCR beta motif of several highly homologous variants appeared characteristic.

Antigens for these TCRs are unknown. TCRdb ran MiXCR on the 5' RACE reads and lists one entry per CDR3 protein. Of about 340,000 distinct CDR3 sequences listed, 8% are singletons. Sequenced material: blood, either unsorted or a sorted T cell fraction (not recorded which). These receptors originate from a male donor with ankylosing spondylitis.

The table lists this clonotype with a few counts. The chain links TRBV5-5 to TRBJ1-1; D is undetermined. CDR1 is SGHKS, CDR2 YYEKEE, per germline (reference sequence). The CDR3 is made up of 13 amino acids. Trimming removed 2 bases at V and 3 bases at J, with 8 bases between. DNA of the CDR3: TGTGCCAGCAGCTTACAGCCCGACACTGAAGCTTTCTTT. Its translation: CASSLQPDTEAFF.

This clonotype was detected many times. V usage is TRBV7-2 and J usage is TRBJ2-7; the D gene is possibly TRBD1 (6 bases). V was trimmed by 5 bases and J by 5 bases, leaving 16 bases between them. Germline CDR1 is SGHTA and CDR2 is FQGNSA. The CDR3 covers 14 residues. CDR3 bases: TGTGCCAGCAGCCTAGATACCCGACAGGACGAGCAGTACTTC. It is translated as CASSLDTRQDEQYF.